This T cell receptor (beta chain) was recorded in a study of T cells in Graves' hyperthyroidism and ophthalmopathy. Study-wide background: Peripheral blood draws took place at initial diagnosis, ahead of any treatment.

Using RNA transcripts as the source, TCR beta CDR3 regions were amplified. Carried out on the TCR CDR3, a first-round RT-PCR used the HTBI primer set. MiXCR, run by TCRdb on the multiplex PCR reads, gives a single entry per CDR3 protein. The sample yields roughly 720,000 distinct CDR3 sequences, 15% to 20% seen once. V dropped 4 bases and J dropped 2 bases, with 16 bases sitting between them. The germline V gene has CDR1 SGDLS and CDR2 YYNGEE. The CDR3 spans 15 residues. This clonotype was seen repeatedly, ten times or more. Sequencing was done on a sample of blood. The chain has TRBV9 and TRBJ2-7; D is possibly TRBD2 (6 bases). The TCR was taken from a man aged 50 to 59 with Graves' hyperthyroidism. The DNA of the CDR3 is TGTGCCAGCAGCCCCCGTGGGGCGGGGACCTACGAGCAGTACTTC. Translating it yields CASSPRGAGTYEQYF.